This TCR beta chain emerged from a study of vaccination and CD4 T cells after COVID-19. Comments on this clonotype: The antigen remains unidentified.

Sequence data for DNA of cultured CD4+ T cells were generated by the Oncomine TCR Beta short-read assay. Each CDR3 protein gets one entry after TCRdb re-called the PCR reads with MiXCR. The sample includes almost 20,000 distinct CDR3 sequences, just under 55% of them seen just once. V shed 8 bases and J shed 9 bases, with 26 bases lying between them. This CDR3 is built from 16 residues. Germline lookup yields CDR1 SEHNR and CDR2 FQNEAQ (reference sequence). As to treatment: approximately 11-day PBMC culture with coronavirus spike peptide pools or control peptides (ViraFEST assay). Sequencing used CD4+ T cells from blood, cultured in vitro. The origin of this receptor is a human donor who had recovered from COVID-19. This chain connects TRBV7-9 to TRBJ2-1; D remains ambiguous. The CDR3 is CASPSIKAWGTGEQFF. The CDR3 DNA reads as TGTGCCAGCCCTTCTATAAAAGCGTGGGGTACGGGTGAGCAGTTCTTC.